The source of this T cell receptor beta chain is a study of control samples from healthy donors and cancer patients. There are a few counts of this clone. TCRdb keeps only in-frame clones here, not all; method: immunoSEQ multiplex PCR. Of 73,000 or so clones in the sample, less than 90% were seen once. This TCR derives from a woman aged 45-60 years in good health. The sequencing input was blood.

The CDR3 loop reads CASSLTVGTGSSYNEQFF. In DNA, the CDR3 is TGCGCCAGCAGCTTGACCGTAGGGACAGGGAGCTCCTACAATGAGCAGTTCTTC. The chain combines TRBV5-1 with TRBJ2-1, with TRBD1 matching over 9 bases. V gave up 1 base and J gave up 0 bases; unmatched junction bases: 8. Per the germline V gene, CDR1 is SGHRS and CDR2 is YFSETQ. The CDR3 totals 18 residues. The full variable domain, rest sourced from reference TRBV5-1 and TRBJ2-1, is KAGVTQTPRYLIKTRGQQVTLSCSPISGHRSVSWYQQTPGQGLQFLFEYFSETQRNKGNFPGRFSGRQFSNSRSEMNVSTLELGDSALYLCASSLTVGTGSSYNEQFFGPGTRLTVL.